The T cell receptor beta chain under discussion was sequenced for a study of blood T cell repertoires in COVID-19. About the study: Samples representing acute and convalescent COVID-19 were sourced from the United States, Italy and Spain. PBMCs, B-cell-depleted T cells, or T cells were the source of the cDNA or gDNA that made up the material.

Here immunoSEQ multiplex PCR was the method, and the copy in TCRdb shows in-frame clones only, minus some. The data show just under 150,000 clones, about 87% seen once. V gave up 5 bases and J gave up 8 bases, with 6 bases separating them. Per the germline V gene, CDR1 is MNHNY and CDR2 is SVGAGI (reference sequence). The CDR3 is 11 residues long. The sample comprised peripheral blood. The clonotype originates from a man aged 45-65 years who had recovered from COVID-19. The chain links TRBV6-6 to TRBJ1-4; no firm D call. The CDR3 loop reads CASSPREKLFF. The CDR3 coding sequence is TGTGCCAGCAGTCCGCGCGAAAAACTGTTTTTT.